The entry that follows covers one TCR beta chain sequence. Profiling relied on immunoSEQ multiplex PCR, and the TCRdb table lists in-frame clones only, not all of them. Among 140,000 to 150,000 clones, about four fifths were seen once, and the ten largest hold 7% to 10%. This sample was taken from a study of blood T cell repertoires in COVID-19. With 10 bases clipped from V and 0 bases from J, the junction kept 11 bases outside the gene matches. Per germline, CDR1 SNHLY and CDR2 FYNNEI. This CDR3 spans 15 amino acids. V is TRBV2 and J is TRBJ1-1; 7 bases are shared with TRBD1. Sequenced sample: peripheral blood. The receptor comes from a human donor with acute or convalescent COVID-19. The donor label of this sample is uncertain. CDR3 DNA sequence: TGTGCCACCCAGGGGGACAGCGCAATGAACACTGAAGCTTTCTTT. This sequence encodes CATQGDSAMNTEAFF.